This is a list of T cell receptor beta chains from one sample in a study of T-cell reconstitution after alpha-beta-depleted transplantation in children. MiXCR was run by TCRdb on the PCR reads, yielding one entry per CDR3 protein. The table lists about 690,000 distinct CDR3 sequences, around 16% of them singletons. Source: PBMCs from the stem cell graft donor, taken from the stem cell graft. These TCRs come from a human donor who donated a stem cell graft to a child with acute myeloid leukemia. The CDR3 runs from the conserved cysteine through the conserved F or W. D genes are given only for firm matches. Some rows mark clone size as missing; the rest say once, few, many or name a class of expanded clone.

cdr3_nt,cdr3_aa,v_call,j_call,clone_size,d_call
TGCAGTGCTAGAGATAGGAGGGCCGGGACTAGCGGGACGGCGGCCCAGTACTTC,CSARDRRAGTSGTAAQYF,TRBV20-1,TRBJ2-5,many,TRBD2
TGTGCCAGCAGCCAAGGAGGCAGGCTGGGCTACGAGCAGTACTTC,CASSQGGRLGYEQYF,TRBV14,TRBJ2-7,NA,NA
TGCGCCAGCAGCCAAGCTAGAGACTCCTACAATGAGCAGTTCTTC,CASSQARDSYNEQFF,TRBV4-1,TRBJ2-1,NA,NA
TGTGCCAGCAGTTACTCCAGACAGGGGGTCAACTATGGCTACACCTTC,CASSYSRQGVNYGYTF,TRBV6-5,TRBJ1-2,few,TRBD1
TGTGCCACCGGTCAGGGGGTCTCTGGAAACACCATATATTTT,CATGQGVSGNTIYF,TRBV15,TRBJ1-3,NA,TRBD1
TGCAGCGACGTGAGGGGCACCTATGGCTACACCTTC,CSDVRGTYGYTF,TRBV29-1,TRBJ1-2,many,NA
TGCGCCAGCAGCCCGGGAAACAGGGGCCTAAACACCGGGGAGCTGTTTTTT,CASSPGNRGLNTGELFF,TRBV4-3,TRBJ2-2,many,TRBD1
TGCAGTGCTAGAGATCGGAGCGGCGCACTCAATGAGCAGTTCTTC,CSARDRSGALNEQFF,TRBV20-1,TRBJ2-1,many,NA
TGCAGTGCTAGAGCCCACAGGTTTGGCTCCTACGAGCAGTACTTC,CSARAHRFGSYEQYF,TRBV20-1,TRBJ2-7,NA,NA
TGCAGTGCCGTCCTAGGCACAGATACGCAGTATTTT,CSAVLGTDTQYF,TRBV20-1,TRBJ2-3,many,NA
TGCGCCAGCACGGGGGCCTCCTCAGCGACCCAGTACTTC,CASTGASSATQYF,TRBV5-1,TRBJ2-5,many,NA
TGTGCCAGCAGCTTTGGACAGGAGAACTCTGGGGCCAACGTCCTGACTTTC,CASSFGQENSGANVLTF,TRBV5-6,TRBJ2-6,few,TRBD1
TGCGCCAGCAGCCCCTCGGCTGGGAGGACTGAAGCTTTCTTT,CASSPSAGRTEAFF,TRBV5-1,TRBJ1-1,NA,NA
TGCAGTGCTCGGACTAGCGGGGATCAAGAGACCCAGTACTTC,CSARTSGDQETQYF,TRBV20-1,TRBJ2-5,NA,TRBD2
TGTGCCAGCAGTGAATCGGGGACAGGACATGGCTACACCTTC,CASSESGTGHGYTF,TRBV6-1,TRBJ1-2,many,TRBD1
TGTGCCATCAGTGAGACCGACAGCTTACCGTACCAAGAGACCCAGTACTTC,CAISETDSLPYQETQYF,TRBV10-3,TRBJ2-5,few,NA
TGTGCCAGCAGCCCGACAGGGGGCGCAGCCAAAAACATTCAGTACTTC,CASSPTGGAAKNIQYF,TRBV7-9,TRBJ2-4,NA,TRBD1
TGCAGTGCTAGAGATGGGAGCTGGGTCGACAATGAGCAGTTCTTC,CSARDGSWVDNEQFF,TRBV20-1,TRBJ2-1,many,NA
TGTGCCAGCAGCTTTGTAACAGGGGAAGAGACCCAGTACTTC,CASSFVTGEETQYF,TRBV7-9,TRBJ2-5,few,TRBD1
TGTGCTAGTGGTTTGAGTTACGGGAGCAATCAGCCCCAGCATTTT,CASGLSYGSNQPQHF,TRBV12-5,TRBJ1-5,few,NA
TGTGCCAGCTCACCACTAAGCAATGGACAGGGCTACGAGCAGTACTTC,CASSPLSNGQGYEQYF,TRBV18,TRBJ2-7,NA,TRBD1
TGTGCCAGCAGCGCCTTACAGGGGTCTAACTATGGCTACACCTTC,CASSALQGSNYGYTF,TRBV7-2,TRBJ1-2,NA,TRBD1
TGCGCCAGCAGCACCTCTCGGACAGGAAACCAAGAGACCCAGTACTTC,CASSTSRTGNQETQYF,TRBV4-1,TRBJ2-5,few,TRBD1
TGCAGTGCTAGCGGGGGGCCGCCCTACAATGAGCAGTTCTTC,CSASGGPPYNEQFF,TRBV20-1,TRBJ2-1,many,NA
TGTGCCAGCAGCTTAGCGACGGATTCCTACGAGCAGTACTTC,CASSLATDSYEQYF,TRBV7-9,TRBJ2-7,many,NA
TGCAGTGCTAGAGACTCGATGTTCACCGGGGAGCTGTTTTTT,CSARDSMFTGELFF,TRBV20-1,TRBJ2-2,many,NA
TGCAGTGCTGATAAGACAGCCCGAAATAATTCACCCCTCCACTTT,CSADKTARNNSPLHF,TRBV20-1,TRBJ1-6,many,NA
TGTGCCAGCAGTTCCGTAGGGGGGGAGCAGTACTTC,CASSSVGGEQYF,TRBV6-5,TRBJ2-7,many,NA